Here is one T cell receptor (beta chain) with its context. Its specificity is unknown. TCRdb ran MiXCR on the reads and lists one entry per CDR3 protein. This sample has hundreds of thousands of distinct CDR3 sequences, with about 33% found just once. Per germline, CDR1 MGHRA and CDR2 YSYEKL. The CDR3 spans 14 residues. Trimming took 11 bases from V and 5 from J; bases not matched to a gene: 6. The data derive from a study of T cell repertoires in cytomegalovirus infection. Study background: Signatures in public TCR beta sequences pointed to both CMV infection and matching HLA type.

The study, taken as a whole, reports: Individuals carrying CMV plus the relevant HLA were identified by cumulative frequency of public TCR beta families.

The chain recombines TRBV4-1 with TRBJ2-2; 12 nucleotides align to TRBD1. This receptor was obtained from a human donor in good health (CMV status not recorded). Some clones in this sample may be carry-over from other donors' samples. This specimen was cultured CD8+ T cells from PBMCs, taken from culture after CMV antigen stimulation. The CDR3: CAVRDRGRTGELFF. The CDR3 nucleotides read TGCGCCGTCCGGGACAGGGGGCGAACCGGGGAGCTGTTTTTT.